These 7 T cell receptor beta chains came from one sample sequenced in a study of cytomegalovirus exposure and HLA in healthy donors. In the PCR, 60 Vbeta and 13 Jbeta primers were used. Sequencing used immunoSEQ multiplex PCR; TCRdb keeps in-frame clones, though not all of them. The table has 100,000 to 150,000 clones, roughly 77% seen once; the top ten hold 4% to 5%. The sample was PBMCs. These receptor sequences come from a man between 45 and 60 years old in good health and CMV-seropositive.

This clone was seen only a few times. V usage is TRBV6-6 and J usage is TRBJ2-5, with D possibly being TRBD2 (6 bases). TRBJ2-7 matches the DNA end more closely, so the J call is doubtful. Looked up from germline, CDR1 is MNHNY and CDR2 is SVGAGI (reference sequence). The CDR3 sequence is 15 residues long. The CDR3 nucleotides are TGTGCCAGCAAACCACGCGGGGAGACGACCTACGAGCAGTACTTC. This codes for CASKPRGETTYEQYF.

J is TRBJ1-5 and V is TRBV4-3, with a possible D match to TRBD1 (6 bases). V lost 4 bases and J lost 4, with 14 bases in between. Germline loops: CDR1 LGHNA, CDR2 YSLEER. The CDR3 length is 15 residues. CDR3 residues: CASSRETGGNQPQHF. The CDR3 DNA follows: TGCGCCAGCAGCCGAGAGACAGGTGGGAATCAGCCCCAGCATTTT.

This chain uses TRBV11-2 with TRBJ2-6; 7 bases map to TRBD1. The V and J ends lost 0 bases and 2 bases, in that order; junction bases with no gene match: 10. This CDR3 is 19 amino acids long. In germline, CDR1 is SGHAT, CDR2 FQNNGV. This chain's CDR3 is CASSLDANRGNPGANVLTF. The CDR3 DNA sequence: TGTGCCAGCAGCTTAGACGCTAACAGGGGAAATCCTGGGGCCAACGTCCTGACTTTC.

The V call is TRBV30, the J call TRBJ2-2, with D possibly matching TRBD2 (5 bases). Germline V gene sequence: CDR1 GTSNPN, CDR2 SVGIG (reference sequence). The CDR3 runs 16 residues. Trimming removed 2 bases at V and 5 bases at J, with 18 bases between. This CDR3 reads CAWSLLRGRRTGELFF. The CDR3 DNA reads TGTGCCTGGAGTTTGCTGCGAGGGAGAAGGACCGGGGAGCTGTTTTTT.

The gene calls are TRBV6-1 and TRBJ2-7, with D possibly being TRBD2 (6 bases). The CDR3 contains 12 residues. V dropped 6 bases and J dropped 1 base, with 7 bases sitting between them. CDR1 is MNHNS, CDR2 SASEGT, per germline. The CDR3 reads CASRRDSYEQYF. As DNA, the CDR3 is TGTGCCAGCAGGCGGGATTCCTACGAGCAGTACTTC.

In this sample, this clone turned up a few times. The V gene is TRBV19, the J gene TRBJ1-6; D gene unclear. V lost 1 base and J 3 bases, leaving 10 bases between the germline ends. The CDR3 is 16 residues long. In germline, CDR1 is LNHDA, CDR2 SQIVND (reference sequence). The DNA of the CDR3 is TGTGCCAGTAGTATAGTGGAGGGATACTATAATTCACCCCTCCACTTT. It codes for CASSIVEGYYNSPLHF.

This clone was recorded a few times. This chain joins TRBV7-9 and TRBJ2-3; 7 bases align to TRBD2. Germline V lookup: CDR1 SEHNR, CDR2 FQNEAQ (reference sequence). After removal of 1 base from V and 3 bases from J, the junction contained 7 bases not matched to a gene. This CDR3 has 16 residues. The CDR3 reads CASSLGDLGRTDTQYF. The CDR3 nucleotides read TGTGCCAGCAGCTTAGGTGACCTCGGGAGGACAGATACGCAGTATTTT.